The present T cell receptor beta chain was sequenced within a study of cytomegalovirus exposure and HLA in healthy donors. A remark on this clone: Its specificity is not known.

Regarding the study as a whole: Information on immune exposure was restricted to one variable (CMV serostatus). What was likely a sequencing artifact was a cluster of highly shared sequence variants. Accounts indicate the classifier identified cytomegalovirus status with strong specificity and sensitivity.

The PCR ran on 60 Vbeta and 13 Jbeta primers. Assay: immunoSEQ multiplex PCR; the TCRdb copy retains only in-frame clones and omits some. Among about 140,000 clones listed, around 72% were seen once. V lost 7 bases and J 6 bases, leaving 15 bases between the germline ends. Germline CDR1 MNHNS, CDR2 SASEGT. This CDR3 is built from 14 residues. Healthy bone marrow donors made up the cohort. The chain is built from TRBV6-1 and TRBJ2-2; the D gene is possibly TRBD2 (6 bases). Sequenced sample: PBMCs. The sequence came from a human donor in good health. The CDR3 DNA is TGTGCCAGCAACCCATCGGGGGTCCCCGGGGAGCTGTTTTTT. Translated: CASNPSGVPGELFF.